Listed below are T cell receptor beta chains from one sample, sequenced in a study of blood T cell repertoires in COVID-19. This table comes from immunoSEQ multiplex PCR, and its TCRdb copy is limited to in-frame clones, with some not included. The repertoire holds approximately 97,000 clones, with about nine tenths as singletons. The sample consisted of peripheral blood. The source is a woman aged 45-60 years with COVID-19, enrolled during active disease. Both conserved end residues are part of each CDR3. A D gene is named only where the DNA matches it firmly. For some rows the clone size is stated as once, few or many, or as a class when expanded; others skip it.

j_gene	v_gene	abundance	d_gene	CDR3aa	CDR3nt
TRBJ1-1	TRBV12-3/TRBV12-4	-	-	CASTPHPNTEAFF	TGTGCCAGCACCCCACACCCGAACACTGAAGCTTTCTTT
TRBJ1-1	TRBV5-1	-	TRBD1	CASSFGPDRGITEAFF	TGCGCCAGCAGCTTTGGACCCGACAGGGGGATAACGGAAGCTTTCTTT
TRBJ1-6	TRBV24-1	-	TRBD1	CAIRDSDNSPLHF	TGTGCCATCCGGGACAGTGATAATTCACCCCTCCACTTT
TRBJ2-3	TRBV5-1	-	-	CASSRIDRLDDTQYF	TGCGCCAGCAGCCGAATTGACAGACTTGATGATACGCAGTATTTT
TRBJ2-3	TRBV21-1	-	-	CASSNRAGRVGGGTDTQYF	-
TRBJ1-2	TRBV28	-	-	CASSLNRVNYGYTF	TGTGCCAGCAGTTTAAACAGGGTGAACTATGGCTACACCTTC
TRBJ1-1	TRBV2	-	-	CASLREGNTEAFF	TGTGCCAGCCTCCGGGAGGGTAACACTGAAGCTTTCTTT
TRBJ1-2	TRBV28	-	-	CASKGGTTNINYGYTF	TGTGCCAGCAAGGGAGGCACAACCAATATTAACTATGGCTACACCTTC
TRBJ1-4	TRBV10-3	few	TRBD1	CAISEIRGRANEKLFF	TGTGCCATCAGTGAGATAAGGGGGCGAGCTAATGAAAAACTGTTTTTT
TRBJ1-1	TRBV10-3	-	-	CAISESWKNTWRNTEAFF	TGTGCCATCAGTGAGTCGTGGAAAAACACCTGGAGGAACACTGAAGCTTTCTTT
TRBJ2-2	TRBV5-1	-	TRBD1	CASRPGTGVSGGELFF	TGCGCCAGCAGACCCGGGACAGGGGTCTCAGGCGGGGAGCTGTTTTTT
TRBJ2-3	TRBV2	once	-	CASSAGRGGLDTQYF	TGTGCCAGCAGTGCTGGACGGGGAGGTTTAGATACGCAGTATTTT
TRBJ2-1	TRBV18	once	-	CASSPRPLGGDNEQFF	TGTGCCAGCTCACCCCGGCCCTTGGGGGGTGACAATGAGCAGTTCTTC
TRBJ2-1	TRBV24-1	-	-	CATRSIHRDNEQFF	TGTGCCACCAGATCGATACACCGGGACAATGAGCAGTTCTTC
TRBJ1-4	TRBV5-6	-	TRBD1	CASSLSTGGGEKLFF	TGTGCCAGCAGCCTATCGACAGGGGGAGGCGAAAAACTGTTTTTT
TRBJ2-7	TRBV6-6	-	TRBD2	CASRPGGVSYEQYF	TGTGCCAGCCGCCCTGGGGGGGTCTCCTACGAGCAGTACTTC
TRBJ2-7	TRBV4-1	-	TRBD2	CASSQEATSGTYEQYF	TGCGCCAGCAGCCAAGAAGCGACTAGCGGAACCTACGAGCAGTACTTC
TRBJ2-7	TRBV18	-	TRBD2	CASSPMGVLAGEFLYEQYF	TGTGCCAGCTCCCCCATGGGGGTCCTAGCGGGGGAGTTTCTTTACGAGCAGTACTTC
TRBJ1-5	TRBV4-1	once	-	CASSLTSYSNQPQHF	TGCGCCAGCAGTTTGACATCGTATAGCAATCAGCCCCAGCATTTT
TRBJ1-4	TRBV25-1	-	-	CASSDRGTNEKLFF	TGTGCCAGCAGTGACAGGGGAACTAATGAAAAACTGTTTTTT
TRBJ1-1	TRBV10-2	-	TRBD1	CASSGQQGIEAFF	TGCGCCAGCAGTGGTCAACAGGGGATTGAAGCTTTCTTT
TRBJ2-7	TRBV10-3	-	TRBD1	CAISESGQGSLYEQYF	TGTGCCATCAGTGAGTCGGGACAGGGCTCCCTCTACGAGCAGTACTTC
TRBJ1-6	TRBV10-2	-	-	CASSGRNGFPSDRNNSPLHF	TGCGCCAGCAGTGGGAGGAATGGCTTCCCGTCCGACCGTAATAATTCACCCCTCCACTTT
TRBJ1-1	TRBV5-6	-	-	CASRVFDRKAFF	TGTGCCAGCAGGGTATTTGACAGGAAAGCTTTCTTT
TRBJ2-5	TRBV5-1	-	-	CASSLGQTWETQYF	TGCGCCAGCAGCCTCGGACAGACCTGGGAGACCCAGTACTTC
TRBJ2-7	TRBV13	-	-	CASEGTRPYEQYF	TGTGCCAGCGAGGGGACAAGACCCTACGAGCAGTACTTC
TRBJ1-6	TRBV27	-	-	CASSLLSGVTSPLHF	TGTGCCAGCAGTTTATTATCGGGGGTTACTTCACCCCTCCACTTT
TRBJ2-6	TRBV14	-	TRBD2	CASSQDGGLAGFSGANVLTF	TGTGCCAGCAGCCAAGATGGAGGGCTAGCGGGGTTCTCTGGGGCCAACGTCCTGACTTTC
TRBJ2-3	TRBV6-4	-	-	CASSQTASTDTQYF	TGTGCCAGCAGTCAGACAGCTAGCACAGATACGCAGTATTTT
TRBJ2-1	TRBV30	-	-	CAWGQSNEQFF	TGTGCCTGGGGACAGTCCAATGAGCAGTTCTTC
TRBJ1-1	TRBV19	few	-	CASSYLRNTEAFF	TGTGCCAGTAGTTATCTGCGGAACACTGAAGCTTTCTTT
TRBJ1-2	TRBV11-2	-	-	CASSPLKWGRDTNYGYTF	TGTGCCAGCAGCCCCCTCAAGTGGGGGAGGGACACTAACTATGGCTACACCTTC
TRBJ1-1	TRBV6-2/TRBV6-3	-	-	CASNPDLPNTEAFF	TGTGCCAGCAACCCAGACTTACCGAACACTGAAGCTTTCTTT
TRBJ2-2	TRBV5-1	-	TRBD1	CASSPGTGSTGELFF	TGCGCCAGCAGCCCCGGGACAGGGAGTACCGGGGAGCTGTTTTTT
TRBJ1-1	TRBV6-2/TRBV6-3	-	TRBD1	CASSRDSTLVAFF	TGTGCCAGCAGTCGGGACAGCACTCTGGTAGCTTTCTTT
TRBJ2-5	TRBV7-8	-	TRBD1	CASSFGDSTGTQYF	TGTGCCAGCAGCTTCGGGGACAGCACCGGGACCCAGTACTTC
TRBJ2-7	TRBV11-2	-	TRBD1	CASSLAQGGYEQYF	TGTGCCAGCAGCTTAGCACAGGGGGGCTACGAGCAGTACTTC
TRBJ1-2	TRBV15	-	-	CATSRDGLGRGYGYTF	TGTGCCACCAGCAGAGATGGGCTGGGAAGGGGCTATGGCTACACCTTC
TRBJ2-3	TRBV7-9	-	-	CASSPRRADTQYF	TGTGCCAGCAGCCCCAGGAGGGCAGATACGCAGTATTTT
TRBJ2-7	TRBV14	few	TRBD1	CASSPYRGKVGEQYF	TGTGCCAGCAGCCCCTACAGGGGGAAGGTGGGGGAGCAGTACTTC
TRBJ2-1	TRBV2	-	TRBD2	CASSLAGGPYNEQFF	TGTGCCAGCAGTTTAGCGGGGGGACCTTACAATGAGCAGTTCTTC
TRBJ1-5	TRBV3-1/TRBV3-2	-	-	CASSQGTPGQPQHF	TGTGCCAGCAGCCAAGGAACCCCGGGGCAGCCCCAGCATTTT
TRBJ1-2	TRBV2	-	-	CASLGRNYGYTF	TGTGCCAGCTTGGGCAGGAACTATGGCTACACCTTC
TRBJ2-2	TRBV5-5	-	-	CASSAGGAAGELFF	TGTGCCAGCAGCGCTGGGGGGGCGGCCGGGGAGCTGTTTTTT
TRBJ1-6	TRBV27	-	TRBD1	CASSTDRGPLHF	TGTGCCAGCAGTACGGACAGGGGCCCCCTCCACTTT
TRBJ1-5	TRBV2	-	TRBD1	CASRGQGYQPQHF	TGTGCCAGCAGGGGACAGGGTTATCAGCCCCAGCATTTT
TRBJ1-4	TRBV2	-	-	CASSVTAAHTTNEKLFF	TGTGCCAGCAGTGTTACGGCAGCGCACACAACTAATGAAAAACTGTTTTTT
TRBJ2-2	TRBV4-1	-	-	CASSQALGANTGELFF	TGCGCCAGCAGCCAAGCGCTGGGCGCGAACACCGGGGAGCTGTTTTTT
TRBJ1-1	TRBV19	-	-	CASSIGTTNTEAFF	TGTGCCAGTAGTATCGGGACAACGAACACTGAAGCTTTCTTT
TRBJ1-1	TRBV10-3	-	-	CAIGQGSVTEAFF	TGTGCCATTGGACAAGGGTCGGTCACTGAAGCTTTCTTT
TRBJ1-1	TRBV30	once	-	CAWSPRRASEAFF	TGTGCCTGGAGCCCCCGCAGGGCCTCTGAAGCTTTCTTT
TRBJ1-6	TRBV27	-	-	CASSSPRGSSYNSPLHF	TGTGCCAGCAGTTCCCCCAGGGGAAGCTCCTATAATTCACCCCTCCACTTT